The next 2 T cell receptor beta chains were all read from a single sample in a study of radiotherapy plus CTLA-4 blockade in lung cancer. Profiling relied on immunoSEQ multiplex PCR, and the TCRdb table lists in-frame clones only, not all of them. Of approximately 77,000 clones listed, about 79% are singletons. Sequenced here: peripheral blood, sampled from a patient treated with radiotherapy plus ipilimumab. Source of these receptors: a human donor with non-small cell lung cancer whose response to radiotherapy plus ipilimumab could not be evaluated. Some clones in this sample may be carry-over from other donors' samples.

This sequence joins TRBV5-6 and TRBJ2-5; 7 bases are shared with TRBD1. J gave up 3 bases and V 4 bases, and 6 bases lay outside the gene matches. The germline gives CDR1 SGHDT, CDR2 YYEEEE. This CDR3 contains 14 residues. CDR3 residues: CASSRGQAKETQYF. CDR3 bases: TGTGCCAGCAGCCGTGGACAGGCAAAAGAGACCCAGTACTTC.

This clone was observed a handful of times. V gene TRBV7-9 combines with J gene TRBJ2-3; no clear D gene. Trimming cost V 5 bases and J 0 bases, with 6 bases left between them. This CDR3 contains 13 residues. CDR1 and CDR2 (germline): SEHNR, FQNEAQ (reference sequence). The CDR3 loop is CASSSHSTDTQYF. The DNA for the CDR3 is TGTGCCAGCAGCAGCCACAGCACAGATACGCAGTATTTT.